Presented here are 20 T cell receptor beta chains from one specimen sequenced in a study of CD8 T cells in ankylosing spondylitis. TCRdb analysed the 5' RACE reads with MiXCR anew, one entry per CDR3 protein. The sample holds about 340,000 distinct CDR3 sequences, roughly 22% seen once. The sample taken for sequencing was blood, either unsorted or a sorted T cell fraction (not recorded which). The source of these receptors is a male donor with ankylosing spondylitis or in good health (not recorded which).

The chain is built from TRBV28 and TRBJ2-5; 9 nucleotides line up with TRBD2. The trim removed 6 bases at V and 5 bases at J, leaving 13 bases unmatched. The CDR3 runs to 16 residues. CDR1 and CDR2 from the germline V gene are MDHEN and SYDVKM. CDR3 protein: CASRHTAGGGSETQYF. The CDR3 nucleotides read TGTGCCAGCAGACATACAGCGGGGGGAGGATCGGAGACCCAGTACTTC.

The V and J genes are TRBV6-1 and TRBJ2-3; a possible D gene is TRBD1 (5 bases). The V end lost 5 bases, the J end lost 2 bases, and 20 bases lay between the germline ends. There are 17 residues in the CDR3. Germline V gives CDR1 MNHNS, CDR2 SASEGT. The CDR3 spells CASSPEGAAFATDTQYF. The CDR3 nucleotides read TGTGCCAGCAGTCCCGAAGGGGCCGCCTTCGCCACAGATACGCAGTATTTT.

This sequence joins TRBV20-1 and TRBJ2-2; 8 nucleotides agree with TRBD1. The CDR3 is 14 residues long. Germline V gene sequence: CDR1 DFQATT, CDR2 SNEGSKA (reference sequence). V lost 5 bases to trimming and J lost 1 base; unmatched junction nucleotides: 3. The CDR3 is CSALDRGNTGELFF. The CDR3 DNA reads TGCAGTGCTCTCGACAGGGGGAACACCGGGGAGCTGTTTTTT.

The chain is built from TRBV29-1 and TRBJ1-3; D gene uncertain. The V and J ends lost 6 bases and 0 bases respectively, with 15 bases between them. The length of the CDR3 is 15 residues. Germline V gene data show CDR1 as SQVTM and CDR2 as ANQGSEA. CDR3 DNA: TGCAGCGTCACCAGACGGAAAAACTCTGGAAACACCATATATTTT. Translating gives CSVTRRKNSGNTIYF.

J is TRBJ2-4 and V is TRBV21-1; TRBD2 reflects the table's D call only, with no check against the DNA. TRBV21-1 is deemed a pseudogene. The CDR3 totals 15 residues. Written as DNA, the CDR3 is TGTGCCAGCAGCTCCTGGGGAGGGGCCAAAAACATTCAGTACTTC. Translated: CASSSWGGAKNIQYF.

This clonotype was seen a few times. This sequence joins TRBV9 and TRBJ2-3, with D perhaps given as TRBD1 or TRBD2 (5 bases each). The germline CDR1 and CDR2 sequences are SGDLS and YYNGEE. V lost 2 bases to trimming and J lost 10 bases, with 20 bases between them. The CDR3 is 15 amino acids. CDR3 bases: TGTGCCAGCAGCGTGCTAGAGGGGCCGGCTCCGGCGCAGTATTTT. Its translation is CASSVLEGPAPAQYF.

This rearrangement joins TRBV7-9 to TRBJ1-2; 7 bases match TRBD1. The CDR3 loop spans 13 amino acids. Trimming removed 5 bases from V and 6 bases from J; junction bases left unmatched: 6. CDR1 SEHNR and CDR2 FQNEAQ come from the germline V gene (reference sequence). CDR3 region: CASSVAGGDGYTF. As DNA, the CDR3 is TGTGCCAGCAGCGTCGCAGGGGGAGATGGCTACACCTTC.

The CDR3 coding sequence is TGTGCCAGCTCACCACAGGGACCGAACACTGAAGCTTTCTTT. It translates to CASSPQGPNTEAFF. The J gene is TRBJ1-1, the V gene TRBV18, with D possibly TRBD1 on 5 matching bases. V lost 1 base to trimming and J lost 1 base, with 7 bases between them. This CDR3 has 14 amino acids. The germline V gene has CDR1 KGHSH and CDR2 LQKENI.

Points on this clonotype: One junction end disagrees with the germline gene, perhaps due to a read error. V and J are TRBV3-1 and TRBJ2-7; D is perhaps TRBD1 or TRBD2 (7 bases each). The CDR3 length is 18 residues. Looked up from germline, CDR1 is LGHDT and CDR2 is YNNKEL (reference sequence). This CDR3 reads CASCQGRFRQGLFYEQYF. CDR3 nucleotides: TGTGCCAGCTGCCAAGGTAGGTTTCGACAGGGACTATTCTACGAGCAGTACTTC.

V gene TRBV7-8 combines with J gene TRBJ2-1; 13 nucleotides line up with TRBD2. V shed 2 bases, J shed 10 bases, and the junction held 11 bases outside the gene matches. Germline V CDR1 and CDR2: SGHVS, FQNEAQ. The CDR3 length is 17 residues. CDR3 sequence reads: CASSLSRTSGGFGEQFF. The CDR3 bases are TGTGCCAGCAGCTTATCCAGGACTAGCGGGGGATTTGGGGAGCAGTTCTTC.

The chain joins TRBV15 to TRBJ2-2, with 9 bases that match TRBD1. Trimming removed 3 bases from V and 4 bases from J; junction bases left unmatched: 6. The CDR3 is made up of 16 amino acids. CDR1 LNHNV and CDR2 YYDKDF come from the germline V gene (reference sequence). The CDR3 sequence: CATSRGGTGFTGELFF. CDR3 nucleotides: TGTGCCACCAGCAGGGGGGGGACAGGGTTCACCGGGGAGCTGTTTTTT.

In its sample, this clonotype was seen a few times. V and J are TRBV27 and TRBJ2-7; 8 bases line up with TRBD1. Germline V lookup: CDR1 MNHEY, CDR2 SMNVEV (reference sequence). The CDR3 has 13 amino acids. V shed 4 bases and J 3 bases; nucleotides not matched to a gene: 2. CDR3 coding DNA: TGTGCCAGCAGTTCGACAGGGGTCTACGAGCAGTACTTC. Translating it yields CASSSTGVYEQYF.

The table lists this clonotype with a few counts. V usage is TRBV12-3 or TRBV12-4 and J usage is TRBJ2-5; 10 bases are a match to TRBD2. The trim removed 5 bases at V and 5 bases at J, leaving 14 bases unmatched. The CDR3 runs 17 residues. This CDR3 reads CASSPHPSGGGGETQYF. CDR3 DNA: TGTGCCAGCAGTCCCCACCCTAGCGGGGGTGGGGGTGAGACCCAGTACTTC.

This clonotype was seen only a few times. The CDR3 DNA reads as TGTGCCAGCAGCTTCCCTTGGGACGGCGACCAAGAGACCCAGTACTTC. It specifies CASSFPWDGDQETQYF. This chain connects TRBV5-6 to TRBJ2-5; D could derive from TRBD1 or TRBD2 (5 bases each). CDR3 size: 16 residues. Germline V gene data show CDR1 as SGHDT and CDR2 as YYEEEE. V lost 2 bases to trimming and J lost 0 bases, with 14 bases between them.

This sequence joins TRBV12-3 or TRBV12-4 and TRBJ2-5, with 8 bases matching TRBD1. CDR3 length equals 13 residues. J lost 5 bases, V lost 5 bases, and 4 bases had no gene match. The CDR3, as DNA: TGTGCCAGCAGTGACAGGGACAGGGAGACCCAGTACTTC. Translated, it gives CASSDRDRETQYF.

The chain is built from TRBV27 and TRBJ2-3; possibly TRBD2 for D (6 bases). Germline V CDR1 and CDR2: MNHEY, SMNVEV (reference sequence). With 2 bases removed from V and 0 bases from J, the gap between germline ends came to 15 bases. The CDR3 totals 17 residues. The CDR3 loop is CASSLGQREVSTDTQYF. CDR3 sequence (DNA): TGTGCCAGCAGTTTAGGTCAAAGGGAGGTCAGCACAGATACGCAGTATTTT.

The rearrangement uses TRBV5-5 and TRBJ2-1; D is possibly TRBD1 (5 bases). V dropped 1 base and J dropped 7 bases, with 9 bases sitting between them. The germline gives CDR1 SGHKS, CDR2 YYEKEE (reference sequence). CDR3 length: 13 residues. CDR3 DNA sequence: TGTGCCAGCAGCTTGAAGGGGTGGAATGAGCAGTTCTTC. It translates to CASSLKGWNEQFF.

In this sample, this clonotype turned up a few times. The chain is built from TRBV11-2 and TRBJ2-2; TRBD1 aligns across 8 bases. CDR3 length: 15 residues. CDR1 and CDR2 (germline): SGHAT, FQNNGV. The ends lost 5 bases at V and 6 bases at J; junction bases unmatched: 8. The CDR3 spells CASSVLQGEAGELFF. In DNA form, the CDR3 reads TGTGCCAGCAGCGTGCTACAGGGGGAGGCCGGGGAGCTGTTTTTT.

This clonotype was picked up a small number of times. This chain joins TRBV12-3 or TRBV12-4 and TRBJ1-3; D ambiguous. The ends were cut back, 3 bases at V and 4 bases at J, with 4 bases in the middle. The CDR3 spans 12 residues. CDR3 nucleotides: TGTGCCAGCAGTTTTCGAGGAAACACCATATATTTT. The encoded protein is CASSFRGNTIYF.

This clonotype appeared a few times. The CDR3 DNA is TGTGCCAGCAGCGTCGGGACACTCTACGAGCAGTACTTC. Encoded protein: CASSVGTLYEQYF. This chain uses TRBV9 with TRBJ2-7; a possible D gene is TRBD1 (6 bases). Germline values: CDR1 SGDLS, CDR2 YYNGEE. The CDR3 length is 13 residues. V lost 2 bases and J lost 3, with 9 bases in between.